Here is one TCR beta chain with its context. Its specificity is not known. Here immunoSEQ multiplex PCR was the method, and the copy in TCRdb shows in-frame clones only, minus some. Here the sample spans roughly 60,000 clones, approximately 84% being singletons. This sample is drawn from a study of OX40 agonist ivuxolimab in advanced cancers. Across the study: Cohort: roughly 79% men, mean age about 62, aged about 20 to 80. Study-level findings and limits: Clones of CD4+ and CD8+ blood T cells grew by week 6 at doses of 0.1 to 3.0 mg/kg.

The study sampled blood at baseline, cycle 4 day 1, and cycle 7 day 1. The source was CD4+ or CD8+ T cells sorted from blood, collected in a trial of the OX40 agonist ivuxolimab. The sequence derives from an adult with an advanced solid tumor such as melanoma, head and neck, liver or kidney cancer.

As DNA, the CDR3 is TGCGCCAGCAGTGGGTCGGTAGGGTCGTTACGGGATGAGCAGTTCTTC. It translates to CASSGSVGSLRDEQFF. The chain uses TRBV10-1 and TRBJ2-1; unclear D gene. V was trimmed by 4 bases and J by 8 bases, leaving 21 bases between them. Germline CDR1 reads WNHNN; CDR2 reads SYGVQD (reference sequence). The CDR3 has 16 amino acids.